These 5 T cell receptor beta chains were all obtained from the same sample, sequenced in a study of beta chain features in type 1 diabetes. All of the isolated RNA was reverse transcribed, so expressed TCRB transcripts were sequenced. Assay: immunoSEQ multiplex PCR; the TCRdb copy retains only in-frame clones and omits some. The sample lists hundreds of thousands of clones; about 11% were seen once. Material: naive CD4+ T cells from blood. These receptors were collected from a woman aged 25-40 years in good health.

This rearrangement joins TRBV30 to TRBJ2-5; D unclear. The CDR3 spans 16 residues. With 4 bases removed from V and 0 bases from J, the gap between germline ends came to 18 bases. Germline V gives CDR1 GTSNPN, CDR2 SVGIG (reference sequence). CDR3 protein: CAWIGKDSTYQETQYF. In DNA, the CDR3 is TGTGCCTGGATAGGTAAAGACTCCACGTACCAAGAGACCCAGTACTTC.

This clone was seen more than once but under ten times. This rearrangement joins TRBV21-1 to TRBJ2-1; the table names TRBD2, a call not compared with the DNA. TRBV21-1 is a documented pseudogene. The CDR3 runs 16 residues. CDR3 nucleotide sequence: TGTGCCAGCAGCAAGCCCAGGCTAGCGGCCTACAATGAGCAGTTCTTC. Residues: CASSKPRLAAYNEQFF.

The rearrangement uses TRBV7-9 and TRBJ1-1; 10 bases match TRBD1. Germline V lookup: CDR1 SEHNR, CDR2 FQNEAQ (reference sequence). Losses at the gene ends were 1 base for V and 7 bases for J; bases not matched to a gene: 6. This CDR3 is built from 15 residues. The CDR3 loop reads CASSLVAGQGNEAFF. CDR3 sequence (DNA): TGTGCCAGCAGCTTAGTGGCGGGACAGGGGAATGAAGCTTTCTTT.

This clone was seen only a few times. The CDR3 nucleotides read TGTGCCAGCAGTGGTACAGGGGGGATAGAAAAACTGTTTTTT. Translated, it gives CASSGTGGIEKLFF. The chain employs TRBV25-1 and TRBJ1-4; TRBD1 aligns across 8 bases. This CDR3 comprises 14 residues. J was trimmed by 8 bases and V by 4 bases; bases with no gene match: 6. Germline values: CDR1 MGHDK, CDR2 SYGVNS.

This clone was counted only a few times. The chain carries TRBV7-2 and TRBJ2-5, with D possibly matching TRBD2 (5 bases). The germline gives CDR1 SGHTA, CDR2 FQGNSA. CDR3 size: 13 residues. V gave up 3 bases and J gave up 4 bases, with 9 bases separating them. CDR3 residues: CASSFSGRETQYF. For the CDR3, the DNA is TGTGCCAGCAGCTTTAGTGGGAGAGAGACCCAGTACTTC. Combining the CDR3 with reference TRBV7-2 and TRBJ2-5 gives the whole variable domain GAGVSQSPSNKVTEKGKDVELRCDPISGHTALYWYRQSLGQGLEFLIYFQGNSAPDKSGLPSDRFSAERTGGSVSTLTIQRTQQEDSAVYLCASSFSGRETQYFGPGTRLLVL.